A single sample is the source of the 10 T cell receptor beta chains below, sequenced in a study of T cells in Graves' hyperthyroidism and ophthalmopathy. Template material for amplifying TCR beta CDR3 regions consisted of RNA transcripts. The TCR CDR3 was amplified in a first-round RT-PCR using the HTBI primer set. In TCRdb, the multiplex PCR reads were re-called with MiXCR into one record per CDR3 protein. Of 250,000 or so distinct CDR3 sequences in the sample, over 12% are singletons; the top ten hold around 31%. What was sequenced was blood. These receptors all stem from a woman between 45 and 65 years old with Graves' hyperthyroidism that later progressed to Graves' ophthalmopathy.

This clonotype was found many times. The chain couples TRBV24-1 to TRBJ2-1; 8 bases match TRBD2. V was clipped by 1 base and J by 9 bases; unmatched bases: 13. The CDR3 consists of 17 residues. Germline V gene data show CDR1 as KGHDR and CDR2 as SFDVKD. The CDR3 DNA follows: TGTGCCACCAGTGATTTTACCCTCAGCGGGAGCGGTGGTGAGCAGTTCTTC. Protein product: CATSDFTLSGSGGEQFF.

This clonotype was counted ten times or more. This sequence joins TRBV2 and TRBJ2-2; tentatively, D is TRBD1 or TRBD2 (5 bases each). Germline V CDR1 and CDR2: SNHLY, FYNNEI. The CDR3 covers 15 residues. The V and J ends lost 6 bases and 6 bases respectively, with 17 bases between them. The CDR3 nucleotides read TGTGCCAGCAGCTTTGATGGCAGGGACGCCGGGGAGCTGTTTTTT. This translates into CASSFDGRDAGELFF.

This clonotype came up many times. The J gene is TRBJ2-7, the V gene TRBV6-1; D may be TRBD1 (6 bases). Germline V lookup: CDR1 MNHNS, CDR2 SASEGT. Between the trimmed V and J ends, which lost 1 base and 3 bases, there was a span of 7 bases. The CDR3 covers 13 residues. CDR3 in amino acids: CASSEVRGYEQYF. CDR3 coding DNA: TGTGCCAGCAGTGAAGTCAGGGGCTACGAGCAGTACTTC.

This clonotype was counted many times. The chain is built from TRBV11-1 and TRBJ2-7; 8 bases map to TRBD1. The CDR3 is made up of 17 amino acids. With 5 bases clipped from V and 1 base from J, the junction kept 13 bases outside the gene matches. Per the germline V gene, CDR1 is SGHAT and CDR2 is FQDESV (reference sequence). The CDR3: CASSASTGAEGSYEQYF. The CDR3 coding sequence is TGTGCCAGCAGCGCCTCGACAGGGGCCGAGGGGTCCTACGAGCAGTACTTC.

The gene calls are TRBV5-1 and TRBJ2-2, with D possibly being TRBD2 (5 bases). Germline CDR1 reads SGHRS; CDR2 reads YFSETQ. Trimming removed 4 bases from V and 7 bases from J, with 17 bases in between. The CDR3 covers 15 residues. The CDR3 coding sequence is TGCGCCAGCAGCCTGAGAGAGGAGGACGGCGGGGAGCTGTTTTTT. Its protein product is CASSLREEDGGELFF.

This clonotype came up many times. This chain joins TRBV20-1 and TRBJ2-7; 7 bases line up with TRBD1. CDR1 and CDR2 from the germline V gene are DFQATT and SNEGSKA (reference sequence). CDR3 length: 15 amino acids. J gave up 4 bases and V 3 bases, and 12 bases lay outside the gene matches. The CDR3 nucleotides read TGCAGTGCTAGTGGACAGGCAGGGTCGGGGTACGAGCAGTACTTC. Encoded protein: CSASGQAGSGYEQYF.

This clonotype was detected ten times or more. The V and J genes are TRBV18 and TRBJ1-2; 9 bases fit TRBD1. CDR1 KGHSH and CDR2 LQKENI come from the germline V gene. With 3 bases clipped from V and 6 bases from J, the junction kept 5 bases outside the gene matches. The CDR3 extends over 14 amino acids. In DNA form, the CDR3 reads TGTGCCAGCTCACCGGGACAGGGTGGCGATGGCTACACCTTC. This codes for CASSPGQGGDGYTF.

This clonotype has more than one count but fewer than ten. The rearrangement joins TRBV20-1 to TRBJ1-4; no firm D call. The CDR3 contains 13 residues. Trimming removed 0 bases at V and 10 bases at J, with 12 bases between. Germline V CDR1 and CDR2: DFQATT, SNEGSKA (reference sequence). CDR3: CSARDYSNGKLFF. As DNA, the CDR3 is TGCAGTGCTAGAGATTATAGTAACGGAAAACTGTTTTTT.

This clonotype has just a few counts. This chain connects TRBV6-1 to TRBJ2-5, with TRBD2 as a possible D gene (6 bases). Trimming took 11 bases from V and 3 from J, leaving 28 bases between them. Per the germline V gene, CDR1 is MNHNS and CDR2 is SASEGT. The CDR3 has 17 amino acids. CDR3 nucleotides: TGTGCCCCCAAAGTGGGGAGGAAGGCGAGCGCAAAAGAGACCCAGTACTTC. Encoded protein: CAPKVGRKASAKETQYF.

The CDR3 DNA reads as TGTGCCAGTAGTAAAACAGGGTTCTCTGGGGCCAACGTCCTGACTTTC. Its protein is CASSKTGFSGANVLTF. V and J are TRBV19 and TRBJ2-6; the D gene is possibly TRBD1 (6 bases). The CDR3 extends over 16 amino acids. With 4 bases removed from V and 0 bases from J, the gap between germline ends came to 10 bases. Germline values: CDR1 LNHDA, CDR2 SQIVND (reference sequence).